This TCR beta chain was profiled in a study of blood T cells in healthy people across ages (dated by TCRdb to 2015 to 2017). Concerning the study at large: In model experiments, template switching captured about one uniquely barcoded TCR beta cDNA molecule for every two T cells. Four age groups were formed from the donors: young (average approximately 15 years), middle-aged (approximately 39), aged (roughly 59) and long-lived (approximately 80). To avoid experimental bias, donors of different ages were randomly spread across the sequencing lanes. The study analyzed two additional independent replicas of 1 million unique cDNA reads from the same blood draw for two donors, one aged 18 to 29 and one aged 80 or older. Age-related changes in TCR beta repertoire diversity were measured in the study by deep sequencing normalized with unique cDNA molecular identifiers.

General conclusions and limits of the study: There was a strong correlation between observed TCR beta diversity and the percentage of naive T cells measured by flow cytometry. Compared with the aged group, the long-lived group had more naive CD4+ T cells, fewer expanded clones and increased TCR diversity, suggesting age selection. Since profiling was done on bulk unsorted PBMCs, naive and antigen-experienced compartments could not be conclusively compared. Observed TCR beta diversity per million T cells fell roughly linearly with age, and a significant reduction was already apparent by age about 43. Because the CMV infection status of the donors was unknown, age-related changes in expanded clonotypes may potentially have been confounded. Estimates of total diversity from one million sequenced T cells were regarded as lower bounds and underestimates.

Donors were 39 systemically healthy Caucasian individuals from Russia aged roughly 6 to 95 years. Each donor gave around 9.5 milliliters of peripheral blood, collected into EDTA-treated Vacutainer tubes. PBMCs were isolated by Ficoll-Paque density-gradient centrifugation, with at least 7 million obtained per sample. Trizol reagent was used to extract total RNA from the PBMCs, yielding at least 5 micrograms per sample. Naive CD45RAhigh/CD27high T cell percentages were measured by flow cytometry on a PBMC aliquot from every donor. Library preparation used 5' RACE. The listed sequencing device is Illumina HiSeq 2500. A second about 6 to 11 cycle PCR used a sample-barcoded 5' primer and a J-beta primer mix. A template-switch 5' adaptor carrying 12 random nucleotides introduced a unique molecular identifier onto each TCR beta cDNA molecule. Each sample yielded at least 3 million CDR3-containing paired-end reads. First-strand cDNA was synthesized from all RNA with the Mint cDNA synthesis kit, primed by a TRBC-specific oligonucleotide. All cDNA was treated with uracil-DNA glycosylase and then went through a first 18-cycle PCR with the universal primers M1SS and BC2_uni_R. On the study's bioinformatics: Each sample was normalized by randomly selecting 1 million high-quality reads, each carrying a distinct molecular identifier. Reads sharing molecular identifiers were discarded rather than binned into consensus sequences. MiTCR, set to a Q25 quality threshold and the strictest error-elimination algorithm, was used for CDR3 identification, clonotype clustering and error correction. A nonparametric unseen species model with Euler transformation was used to estimate lower-bound total TCR beta diversity. Starting from the raw public reads, TCRdb applied fastp trimming at Q25, assembled clones with MiXCR and retained in-frame beta chains. Every distinct CDR3 protein forms one entry, paired with its most common genes and DNA. The V and J calls, along with clone size, are taken from TCRdb and not from the paper's own processing. Recorded for this sample are 710,000 or so distinct CDR3 sequences; 22% of them occurred a single time. The ten largest clones represent under 25% of the sample.

This clonotype turned up a few times. Its target antigen remains unknown. Base qualities are missing; no much larger clone stands one base away. This sequence was found in a man between 65 and 85 years old in good health. Sequencing used blood.

Here is the DNA: TGTGCCAGCAGCGGGGAGCGGGAGTCAAGAAACATTCAGTACTTC. The translation is CASSGERESRNIQYF. This chain joins TRBV6-2 or TRBV6-3 to TRBJ2-4; 8 junctional bases match TRBD2. The germline V gene supplies CDR1 MNHEY and CDR2 SVGEGT. For this chain, trimming is 6 bases at the V end and 6 bases at the J end, and the number of junction bases without a gene match is 10. The cysteine opens and the phenylalanine closes a CDR3 of 15 amino acids. The read is trimmed to its CDR3 DNA, 45 bases read in frame from base 1.